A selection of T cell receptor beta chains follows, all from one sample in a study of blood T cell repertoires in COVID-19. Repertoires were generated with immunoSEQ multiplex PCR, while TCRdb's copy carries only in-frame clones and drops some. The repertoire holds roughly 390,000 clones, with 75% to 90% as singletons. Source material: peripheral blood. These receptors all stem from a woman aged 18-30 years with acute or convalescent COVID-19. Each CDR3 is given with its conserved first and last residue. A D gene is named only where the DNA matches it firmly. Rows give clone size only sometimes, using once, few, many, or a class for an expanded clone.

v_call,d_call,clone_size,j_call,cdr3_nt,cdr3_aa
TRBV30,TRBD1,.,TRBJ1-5,TGTGCCTGGGACAGGGGAAGCAATCAGCCCCAGCATTTT,CAWDRGSNQPQHF
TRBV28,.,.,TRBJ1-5,TGTGCCAGCAGTTCCGCCCAGGGGTTAAGCAATCAGCCCCAGCATTTT,CASSSAQGLSNQPQHF
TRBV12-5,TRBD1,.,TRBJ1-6,TGTGCTAGTGGTTCCGGGACAGGGATCCCCCTCCACTTT,CASGSGTGIPLHF
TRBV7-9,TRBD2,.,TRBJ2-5,TGTGCCAGCAGCCCCCAAGGAGCGGGGGTCCCGTTGGCCCAGTACTTC,CASSPQGAGVPLAQYF
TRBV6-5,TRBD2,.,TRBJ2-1,TGTGCCACCCCACGCTCGGGGGGGGGTTACAATGAGCAGTTCTTC,CATPRSGGGYNEQFF
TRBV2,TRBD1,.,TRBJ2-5,TGTGCCAGTGGACAGGGAGAGACCCAGTACTTC,CASGQGETQYF
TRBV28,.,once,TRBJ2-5,TGTGCCAGCAGTTTCGCCGTAGAAGAGACCCAGTACTTC,CASSFAVEETQYF
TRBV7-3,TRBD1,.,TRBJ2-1,TGTGCCAGCAGCGTAGACAGGGGCCTTTACAATGAGCAGTTCTTC,CASSVDRGLYNEQFF
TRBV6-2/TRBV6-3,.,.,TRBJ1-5,TGTGCCAGCAGTTACAGCACCAGCAATCAGCCCCAGCATTTT,CASSYSTSNQPQHF
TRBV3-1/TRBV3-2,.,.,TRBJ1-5,TGTGCCAGCAGCCCCTGGGGGGTCCATCAGCCCCAGCATTTT,CASSPWGVHQPQHF
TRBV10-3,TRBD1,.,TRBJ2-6,TGTGCCATCAGGGGACAGGGGACAGGGGCCAACGTCCTGACTTTC,CAIRGQGTGANVLTF
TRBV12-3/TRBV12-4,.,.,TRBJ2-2,TGTGCCAGCAGTCCCGGTCGGGAGCTGTTTTTT,CASSPGRELFF
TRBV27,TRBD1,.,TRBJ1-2,TGTGCCAGCAGTCCGTACCGGACAGGGGGCGTCTATGGCTACACCTTC,CASSPYRTGGVYGYTF
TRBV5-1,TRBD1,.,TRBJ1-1,TGCGCCAGCAGCTCAGGACAGGGATCAGTTACTTTCTTT,CASSSGQGSVTFF
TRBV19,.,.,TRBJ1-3,TGTGCCAGTAGTATAGCGTGGAGGGGTGGAAACACCATATATTTT,CASSIAWRGGNTIYF
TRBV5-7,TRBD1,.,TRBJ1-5,TGTGCCAGCAGCGGATGGCCCTTTCAGGGGGCGAGCAATCAGCCCCAGCATTTT,CASSGWPFQGASNQPQHF
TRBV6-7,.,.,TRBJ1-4,TGTGCCAGCACCTACGCCCAATCGCGAGCGGCTAATGAAAAACTGTTTTTT,CASTYAQSRAANEKLFF